Following are 7 T cell receptor beta chains from one sample sequenced in a study of brain T cells in children with intractable seizures. Assay: immunoSEQ multiplex PCR; the TCRdb copy retains only in-frame clones and omits some. The data contain around 80,000 clones, 90% to 95% of them seen just once; the ten biggest clones take up roughly a quarter. Specimen: peripheral blood, collected at surgery. The origin of the receptors is a girl aged 2 to 9 with Rasmussen encephalitis and intractable seizures.

The V gene is TRBV2, the J gene TRBJ2-4; no clear D gene. The germline V and J ends were trimmed by 6 bases and 1 base, with 19 bases remaining between them. The CDR3 consists of 17 residues. Germline V gene sequence: CDR1 SNHLY, CDR2 FYNNEI. CDR3 bases: TGTGCCAGCAGGGAAAGGTTAATCGTTGGTGCCAAAAACATTCAGTACTTC. It specifies CASRERLIVGAKNIQYF.

The sample holds a few counts of this clone. CDR3 amino acids: CASSIDRESSPLHF. Here the CDR3 DNA reads TGTGCCAGTAGTATAGATCGCGAATCCTCACCCCTCCACTTT. The chain uses TRBV19 and TRBJ1-6; D remains ambiguous. Deletions cut 0 bases from V and 10 bases from J, with 10 bases between. The CDR3 is 14 residues long. The V gene's germline CDR1 is LNHDA and CDR2 SQIVND (reference sequence).

This clone has only one observation. V usage is TRBV11-3 and J usage is TRBJ1-1, with D maybe TRBD1 (6 bases). Per the germline V gene, CDR1 is SGHNT and CDR2 is YENEEA. The V end lost 1 base, the J end lost 1 base, and 16 bases lay between the germline ends. The CDR3 spans 17 residues. The CDR3 loop reads CASSLARWGASNTEAFF. The DNA of the CDR3 is TGTGCCAGCAGCTTAGCGCGGTGGGGGGCCTCGAACACTGAAGCTTTCTTT.

V usage is TRBV24-1 and J usage is TRBJ2-6; perhaps TRBD2 as D (6 bases). CDR1 is KGHDR, CDR2 SFDVKD, per germline. This CDR3 spans 22 amino acids. V was trimmed by 4 bases and J by 4 bases, leaving 31 bases between them. The CDR3 sequence is CATSDSSGSGTGEGPGANVLTF. CDR3 nucleotides: TGTGCCACCAGTGACTCCAGCGGGTCAGGAACTGGCGAGGGGCCCGGGGCCAACGTCCTGACTTTC.

The CDR3 protein is CASSYGLAGGFGMPDTQYF. Here the CDR3 DNA reads TGTGCCAGCAGTTATGGACTAGCGGGAGGATTCGGTATGCCAGATACGCAGTATTTT. The chain recombines TRBV27 with TRBJ2-3; TRBD2 matches 14 bases. V lost 4 bases, J lost 4 bases, and 13 bases stayed unmatched. Germline CDR1 MNHEY, CDR2 SMNVEV (reference sequence). The CDR3 length is 19 residues.

This clone was counted once. The chain combines TRBV3-1 (or the pseudogene TRBV3-2) with TRBJ1-1, with a weak D call TRBD1 (6 bases). CDR1 and CDR2 (germline): LGHDT, YNNKEL (reference sequence). The V and J ends lost 3 bases and 3 bases respectively, with 17 bases between them. This CDR3 has 16 residues. For the CDR3, the DNA is TGTGCCAGCAGCCAGAGCAGGGGTATTGCGTACACTGAAGCTTTCTTT. As protein: CASSQSRGIAYTEAFF.

This clone was found once. The J gene is TRBJ1-2, the V gene TRBV4-1; no definite D call. Deletions cut 1 base from V and 0 bases from J, with 9 bases between. CDR1 is MGHRA and CDR2 is YSYEKL in the germline V gene. The CDR3 extends over 15 amino acids. CDR3 coding DNA: TGCGCCAGCAGCCAAGTAGACACAGCTAACTATGGCTACACCTTC. Encoded protein: CASSQVDTANYGYTF.